The 15 T cell receptor beta chains presented below share a single source sample, sequenced in a study of Ad26.COV2.S vaccination and SARS-CoV-2 variants. Treatment specified: 19 received Ad26.COV2.S at low or high dose, single or two shots; about 5 received placebo; per-sample allocation not given. Repertoires come from day 63 after the first vaccine or placebo injection. Sequencing was performed with immunoSEQ multiplex PCR; in TCRdb, only in-frame clones are kept and a portion is missing. The sample has about 680,000 clones, about 90% seen once. Specimen: peripheral blood, collected in a trial of Ad26.COV2.S vaccine versus placebo. Receptors were obtained from a person between 18 and 65 years old who received the Ad26.COV2.S COVID-19 vaccine or a placebo.

The gene calls are TRBV19 and TRBJ2-6; D unclear. This CDR3 is 13 amino acids long. V was pared by 8 bases and J by 0 bases, with 5 bases between. Per germline, CDR1 LNHDA and CDR2 SQIVND (reference sequence). The DNA for the CDR3 is TGTGCCAGTTCGTTCTCTGGGGCCAACGTCCTGACTTTC. As protein: CASSFSGANVLTF.

The chain couples TRBV27 to TRBJ1-2, with D possibly TRBD1 on 5 matching bases. Germline V gene data show CDR1 as MNHEY and CDR2 as SMNVEV (reference sequence). There are 14 residues in the CDR3. Trimming removed 2 bases at V and 5 bases at J, with 12 bases between. Written as DNA, the CDR3 is TGTGCCAGCAGTTTAGAGGGGCCCCGGTATGGCTACACCTTC. The encoded protein is CASSLEGPRYGYTF.

This clone was observed a handful of times. The chain is built from TRBV15 and TRBJ1-2, with D unclear. V was cut by 0 bases and J by 4 bases, with 12 bases left in between. This CDR3 is built from 15 residues. CDR1 and CDR2 (germline): LNHNV, YYDKDF (reference sequence). CDR3 in DNA: TGTGCCACCAGCAGAGATCCCGGCCCATTCTATGGCTACACCTTC. Translation gives CATSRDPGPFYGYTF.

This clone has a handful of counts. Other DNA sequences within the sample encode an identical CDR3. The J gene is TRBJ1-1, the V gene TRBV5-5; D is uncertain. CDR1 and CDR2 (germline): SGHKS, YYEKEE (reference sequence). This CDR3 has 11 residues. V was clipped by 4 bases and J by 5 bases, with 6 bases between them. CDR3 sequence reads: CASSLGTEAFF. Here the CDR3 DNA reads TGTGCCAGCAGCCTCGGGACTGAAGCTTTCTTT.

In nucleotides, the CDR3 is TGTGCCAGCAGTTACGGTTTGGGTGGCAATCAGCCCCAGCATTTT. As protein: CASSYGLGGNQPQHF. This chain links TRBV6-5 with TRBJ1-5; D is unclear. V was cut by 2 bases and J by 2 bases, with 10 bases left in between. In germline, CDR1 is MNHEY, CDR2 SVGAGI. This CDR3 is 15 amino acids long.

The chain employs TRBV10-3 and TRBJ1-1, with 11 bases matching TRBD1. V shed 6 bases and J 4 bases; nucleotides not matched to a gene: 10. The CDR3 length is 16 residues. Germline V gene data show CDR1 as ENHRY and CDR2 as SYGVKD. CDR3 sequence (DNA): TGTGCCATCAGCACCGGGACAGGGGGGTCGGGCACTGAAGCTTTCTTT. Amino acid sequence: CAISTGTGGSGTEAFF.

CDR3 nucleotides: TGTGCCAGCAGCCCACTTGGGGGTACCAATTCACCCCTCCACTTT. Protein product: CASSPLGGTNSPLHF. The rearrangement uses TRBV7-9 and TRBJ1-6, with D possibly TRBD1 on 5 matching bases. V was clipped by 5 bases and J by 7 bases, with 15 bases between them. The CDR3 is made up of 15 amino acids. CDR1 SEHNR and CDR2 FQNEAQ come from the germline V gene (reference sequence).

This clone was seen a few times. This chain uses TRBV19 with TRBJ2-7; 8 positions match TRBD2. This CDR3 is 16 amino acids long. Germline V gene data show CDR1 as LNHDA and CDR2 as SQIVND (reference sequence). V dropped 5 bases and J dropped 4; count of bases not matched to a gene: 13. The CDR3 DNA follows: TGTGCCAGTAGTCCTTCGCTGGGACTAGATCCGTACGAGCAGTACTTC. It translates to CASSPSLGLDPYEQYF.

The chain uses TRBV19 and TRBJ1-1; tentatively, D is TRBD1 (5 bases). Germline V CDR1 and CDR2: LNHDA, SQIVND (reference sequence). The CDR3 is 14 amino acids. With 3 bases removed from V and 0 bases from J, the gap between germline ends came to 8 bases. CDR3 residues: CASSMPRVNTEAFF. As DNA, the CDR3 is TGTGCCAGTAGTATGCCCAGGGTGAACACTGAAGCTTTCTTT.

The gene calls are TRBV3-1 (or the pseudogene TRBV3-2) and TRBJ1-2; D possibly corresponds to TRBD1 (6 bases). Germline CDR1 is LGHDT and CDR2 is YNNKEL (reference sequence). The CDR3 runs to 13 residues. Trimming removed 5 bases at V and 7 bases at J, with 14 bases between. The CDR3 coding sequence is TGTGCCAGCAGCAAACAGGGTGTAGGTGGCTACACCTTC. Encoded protein: CASSKQGVGGYTF.

The CDR3 sequence: CASSIASGRALPEAFF. The CDR3 nucleotides read TGTGCCAGTAGTATAGCTTCCGGTAGGGCACTCCCTGAAGCTTTCTTT. V usage is TRBV19 and J usage is TRBJ1-1; D remains unclear. CDR3 length: 16 amino acids. V lost 1 base, J lost 6 bases, and 18 bases lay in between. Germline-derived CDR1 and CDR2 are LNHDA and SQIVND (reference sequence).

The CDR3 protein is CASNDLSGTFSDTQYF. DNA of the CDR3: TGTGCCAGCAACGACTTAAGCGGGACCTTCTCAGATACGCAGTATTTT. The rearrangement joins TRBV11-2 to TRBJ2-3; TRBD2 matches at 7 bases. The trim removed 7 bases at V and 4 bases at J, leaving 14 bases unmatched. Germline V gives CDR1 SGHAT, CDR2 FQNNGV. The CDR3 loop spans 16 amino acids.

The rearrangement joins TRBV5-1 to TRBJ2-5; 9 nucleotides line up with TRBD2. V was pared by 4 bases and J by 2 bases, with 9 bases of the junction left unmatched. The CDR3 consists of 16 residues. Germline CDR1 SGHRS, CDR2 YFSETQ. CDR3 loop: CASSPTAGGIQETQYF. For the CDR3, the DNA is TGCGCCAGCAGCCCGACGGCGGGGGGGATTCAAGAGACCCAGTACTTC.

A word on this clone: Germline is not matched at one junction end, which may reflect a read error. The gene calls are TRBV10-3 and TRBJ2-1; D might be TRBD1 (6 bases). The CDR3 has 12 residues. The V gene's germline CDR1 is ENHRY and CDR2 SYGVKD. The CDR3 DNA sequence: TGTGCCATCAGTGAATCGAACACAGGGTCCCTCTTC. Amino acid sequence: CAISESNTGSLF.

In its sample, this clone was seen once. V and J are TRBV11-2 and TRBJ1-5; D possibly corresponds to TRBD1 (6 bases). Germline-derived CDR1 and CDR2 are SGHAT and FQNNGV. The CDR3 sequence is 16 residues long. V was clipped by 1 base and J by 3 bases, with 13 bases between them. The CDR3 nucleotides read TGTGCCAGCAGCTTAGGGGGGCAGCTACTCAATCAGCCCCAGCATTTT. It yields the protein CASSLGGQLLNQPQHF.